This TCR beta chain originates from a study of blood T cell repertoires in COVID-19. On the study more broadly: Samples of COVID-19 (acute and convalescent) were obtained from the United States, Italy and Spain. Nucleic acid was either cDNA or gDNA, and it came from T cells, B-cell-depleted T cells, or PBMCs.

This clone showed up just once. Original methodology: Reference gene primers were amplified, and this amplification served to estimate nucleated cell counts. TCRdb's table, derived via immunoSEQ multiplex PCR, lists solely in-frame clones and lacks some. V and J calls and clone size are given by that table; D and trimming were obtained from the DNA. Found here are about 140,000 clones, 85% to 90% of them singletons; the top ten hold roughly 8.7%. Germline CDR1 is SGHRS and CDR2 is YFSETQ. Trimming cost V 1 base and J 4 bases, with 17 bases left between them. The CDR3 is 16 residues long. J is TRBJ1-1 and V is TRBV5-1; D perhaps matches TRBD1 (6 bases). This clonotype was obtained from a woman in her sixties with acute or convalescent COVID-19. Sequences were obtained from peripheral blood. The CDR3 bases are TGCGCCAGCAGCTTGAAGGCCCCAGGGGTGGGCACTGAAGCTTTCTTT. This translates into CASSLKAPGVGTEAFF.